The 24 T cell receptor beta chains below come from one sample, sequenced in a study of control samples from healthy donors and cancer patients. The protocol was immunoSEQ multiplex PCR, while the TCRdb copy is restricted to in-frame clones and leaves out a portion. The sample records about 190,000 clones, 91% being singletons. Material: blood. The receptor set was obtained from a man aged 30 to 39 in good health.

The J gene is TRBJ1-2, the V gene TRBV4-1, with a tentative D call TRBD1 (5 bases). Per the germline V gene, CDR1 is MGHRA and CDR2 is YSYEKL. Deletions cut 1 base from V and 7 bases from J, with 13 bases between. This CDR3 spans 14 amino acids. The CDR3 DNA sequence: TGCGCCAGCAGCCAAGTCAGGGCGGTGGGTGGCTACACCTTC. Its protein is CASSQVRAVGGYTF.

The V gene is TRBV12-3 or TRBV12-4, the J gene TRBJ1-2; 7 bases fit TRBD1. The CDR3 loop spans 13 amino acids. With V trimmed by 5 bases and J by 3 bases, 3 bases remained unmatched. Here the CDR3 reads CASSPGTDYGYTF. The CDR3, as DNA: TGTGCCAGCAGTCCCGGGACAGACTATGGCTACACCTTC.

The V and J genes are TRBV27 and TRBJ2-1; 11 bases map to TRBD1. CDR3 length: 14 amino acids. J was trimmed by 7 bases and V by 2 bases; bases with no gene match: 1. CDR1 and CDR2 from the germline V gene are MNHEY and SMNVEV (reference sequence). As DNA, the CDR3 is TGTGCCAGCAGTTTAGGGGACAGGGGGAATGAGCAGTTCTTC. This sequence encodes CASSLGDRGNEQFF.

The chain carries TRBV6-2 or TRBV6-3 and TRBJ1-2; 9 positions agree with TRBD1. Germline CDR1 and CDR2: MNHEY and SVGEGT. The CDR3 sequence is 14 residues long. V dropped 5 bases and J dropped 5; count of bases not matched to a gene: 6. The CDR3 loop is CASSTRDRDYGYTF. CDR3 sequence (DNA): TGTGCCAGCAGTACTCGGGACAGGGATTATGGCTACACCTTC.

V is TRBV19 and J is TRBJ2-2; no clear D gene. The CDR3 runs 14 residues. V was trimmed by 7 bases and J by 5 bases, leaving 14 bases between them. In germline, CDR1 is LNHDA, CDR2 SQIVND (reference sequence). Here the CDR3 DNA reads TGTGCCAGTAAACCTCTAGGTTCTACCGGGGAGCTGTTTTTT. This encodes CASKPLGSTGELFF.

This clone was seen only once. This sequence joins TRBV27 and TRBJ1-5, with D possibly matching TRBD1 (6 bases). V lost 8 bases and J lost 2, with 10 bases in between. The CDR3 sequence is 13 residues long. Looked up from germline, CDR1 is MNHEY and CDR2 is SMNVEV (reference sequence). Here the CDR3 DNA reads TGTGCCAGCGGACAGAGTCGCAATCAGCCCCAGCATTTT. It encodes CASGQSRNQPQHF.

This clone was counted at least ten times. J is TRBJ1-6 and V is TRBV10-2, with D maybe TRBD1 (6 bases). There are 16 residues in the CDR3. Germline V gene sequence: CDR1 WSHSY, CDR2 SAAADI. The ends were cut back, 1 base at V and 5 bases at J, with 12 bases in the middle. This chain's CDR3 is CASSEYPRGNNSPLHF. CDR3 in DNA: TGCGCCAGCAGTGAGTACCCGAGGGGGAATAATTCACCCCTCCACTTT.

Only a few counts were recorded for this clone. In DNA, the CDR3 is TGCAGTGCTACGAGGGGTGGGGCTTTCTTT. This translates into CSATRGGAFF. The chain joins TRBV20-1 to TRBJ1-1; tentatively, D is TRBD1 (5 bases). Germline loops: CDR1 DFQATT, CDR2 SNEGSKA (reference sequence). V was pared by 4 bases and J by 11 bases, with 11 bases between. The length of the CDR3 is 10 residues.

This clone was counted a single time. The genes are TRBV11-2 and TRBJ2-3, with TRBD2 identical over 12 bases. The ends lost 2 bases at V and 0 bases at J; junction bases unmatched: 9. The CDR3 has 19 amino acids. The germline V gene encodes CDR1 SGHAT and CDR2 FQNNGV. The DNA for the CDR3 is TGTGCCAGCAGCTTAAGGCCTAGCGGGGGGGCTTCTAGCACAGATACGCAGTATTTT. Encoded protein: CASSLRPSGGASSTDTQYF.

The J gene is TRBJ1-3, the V gene TRBV7-9; D gene ambiguous. V lost 0 bases to trimming and J lost 2 bases, with 8 bases between them. Germline-derived CDR1 and CDR2 are SEHNR and FQNEAQ (reference sequence). The CDR3 has 15 amino acids. The chain's CDR3 is CASSLARRAGNTIYF. Written as DNA, the CDR3 is TGTGCCAGCAGCTTAGCTCGTAGGGCTGGAAACACCATATATTTT.

This clone was counted once. The V and J genes are TRBV19 and TRBJ1-1; possible D gene TRBD1, 5 bases. V gave up 2 bases and J gave up 11 bases, with 18 bases separating them. Germline V gene lookup returns CDR1 LNHDA and CDR2 SQIVND (reference sequence). CDR3 length equals 14 residues. The CDR3 coding sequence is TGTGCCAGTAGTATATCGACAGCCCGGCGCGCCGCTTTCTTT. Translation: CASSISTARRAAFF.

The chain joins TRBV7-3 to TRBJ1-1; D not certain. This CDR3 is 13 amino acids long. Germline V gives CDR1 SGHTA, CDR2 FQGTGA. Trimming took 1 base from V and 0 from J, leaving 3 bases between them. The CDR3 region is CASSLRMNTEAFF. As DNA, the CDR3 is TGTGCCAGCAGCTTAAGAATGAACACTGAAGCTTTCTTT.

This chain uses TRBV6-1 with TRBJ1-1; 10 bases fit TRBD1. Germline V gene lookup returns CDR1 MNHNS and CDR2 SASEGT. V lost 4 bases to trimming and J lost 4 bases; unmatched junction nucleotides: 12. The CDR3 loop spans 17 amino acids. The CDR3 region is CASSVRQGAPGGTEAFF. Here the CDR3 DNA reads TGTGCCAGCAGTGTCCGACAGGGGGCCCCCGGGGGCACTGAAGCTTTCTTT.

This rearrangement joins TRBV10-2 to TRBJ2-1, with TRBD2 matching over 11 bases. After removal of 9 bases from V and 7 bases from J, the junction contained 8 bases not matched to a gene. This CDR3 has 14 residues. Per germline, CDR1 WSHSY and CDR2 SAAADI. As DNA, the CDR3 is TGCGCCAGTAATAGCGGGGGGGCTGGAAATGAGCAGTTCTTC. Amino acids: CASNSGGAGNEQFF.

V and J are TRBV6-5 and TRBJ1-2; 9 bases match TRBD1. With V trimmed by 6 bases and J by 2 bases, 4 bases remained unmatched. CDR1 and CDR2 from the germline V gene are MNHEY and SVGAGI. The CDR3 extends over 14 amino acids. This chain's CDR3 is CASSGTGRNYGYTF. The CDR3 DNA reads as TGTGCCAGCAGCGGGACAGGGAGAAACTATGGCTACACCTTC.

V gene TRBV7-9 combines with J gene TRBJ2-5; 7 nucleotides agree with TRBD1. V was clipped by 5 bases and J by 4 bases; unmatched bases: 10. The length of the CDR3 is 15 residues. CDR1 is SEHNR, CDR2 FQNEAQ, per germline (reference sequence). The CDR3 bases are TGTGCCAGCAGCCTCATAGGACAGGCGGGAGAGACCCAGTACTTC. Translated, it gives CASSLIGQAGETQYF.

This clone came up a few times. This CDR3 reads CASSLGRENYGYTF. In DNA, the CDR3 is TGTGCCAGCAGCTTGGGCCGGGAAAACTATGGCTACACCTTC. The J gene is TRBJ1-2, the V gene TRBV5-4; D is ambiguous. V was shortened by 0 bases and J by 2 bases, with 8 bases between the two germline ends. The length of the CDR3 is 14 residues. Per the germline V gene, CDR1 is SGHNT and CDR2 is YYREEE (reference sequence).

This sequence joins TRBV2 and TRBJ1-3; D call uncertain. V lost 7 bases and J lost 4, with 14 bases in between. This CDR3 spans 14 amino acids. The germline V gene encodes CDR1 SNHLY and CDR2 FYNNEI. CDR3 DNA: TGTGCCAGCACCCTGAACGAGGGAGGAAACACCATATATTTT. Amino acids: CASTLNEGGNTIYF. The full variable domain, in which reference TRBV2 and TRBJ1-3 provide the parts outside the CDR3, is EPEVTQTPSHQVTQMGQEVILRCVPISNHLYFYWYRQILGQKVEFLVSFYNNEISEKSEIFDDQFSVERPDGSNFTLKIRSTKLEDSAMYFCASTLNEGGNTIYFGEGSWLTVV.

The chain is built from TRBV28 and TRBJ2-7, with D possibly TRBD1 on 7 matching bases. Germline CDR1 is MDHEN and CDR2 is SYDVKM. V was trimmed by 3 bases and J by 5 bases, leaving 14 bases between them. This CDR3 spans 14 amino acids. This CDR3 reads CASSFVQGRNEQYF. The CDR3 bases are TGTGCCAGCAGTTTTGTACAGGGGAGGAACGAGCAGTACTTC.

This chain links TRBV5-1 with TRBJ2-2, with 9 bases identical to TRBD1. J lost 5 bases, V lost 5 bases, and 13 bases had no gene match. Looked up from germline, CDR1 is SGHRS and CDR2 is YFSETQ. The CDR3 extends over 17 amino acids. The CDR3 sequence is CASSRYAGTGRTGELFF. For the CDR3, the DNA is TGCGCCAGCAGTCGTTACGCCGGGACAGGGCGAACCGGGGAGCTGTTTTTT. Full variable domain (outside the CDR3, taken from reference TRBV5-1 and TRBJ2-2): KAGVTQTPRYLIKTRGQQVTLSCSPISGHRSVSWYQQTPGQGLQFLFEYFSETQRNKGNFPGRFSGRQFSNSRSEMNVSTLELGDSALYLCASSRYAGTGRTGELFFGEGSRLTVL.

This clone was seen only a few times. The chain couples TRBV7-9 to TRBJ2-3; possibly TRBD2 for D (6 bases). V lost 5 bases and J lost 6, with 15 bases in between. The germline CDR1 and CDR2 sequences are SEHNR and FQNEAQ (reference sequence). The CDR3 sequence is 14 residues long. The CDR3 spells CASSRAGSGDTQYF. CDR3 sequence (DNA): TGTGCCAGCAGCCGAGCGGGTTCAGGGGATACGCAGTATTTT.

This rearrangement joins TRBV4-1 to TRBJ2-1; the match to TRBD1 covers 9 bases. The CDR3 sequence is 17 residues long. The germline gives CDR1 MGHRA, CDR2 YSYEKL. Losses at the gene ends were 1 base for V and 5 bases for J; bases not matched to a gene: 9. In DNA, the CDR3 is TGCGCCAGCAGCCAAGGACCCGGGACAGGGTCCGACAATGAGCAGTTCTTC. Translation: CASSQGPGTGSDNEQFF.

V is TRBV6-6 and J is TRBJ2-3, with 10 bases matching TRBD1. This CDR3 spans 14 amino acids. Losses at the gene ends were 7 bases for V and 6 bases for J; bases not matched to a gene: 7. The V gene's germline CDR1 is MNHNY and CDR2 SVGAGI (reference sequence). For the CDR3, the DNA is TGTGCCAGCACGGGTGGGACAGGGGTTGATACGCAGTATTTT. It yields the protein CASTGGTGVDTQYF.

CDR3 sequence reads: CASSLPGTSSTDTQYF. The CDR3 DNA is TGCGCCAGCAGCTTGCCCGGGACTAGCAGCACAGATACGCAGTATTTT. This rearrangement joins TRBV5-1 to TRBJ2-3; 9 nucleotides agree with TRBD2. V gave up 1 base and J gave up 0 bases; unmatched junction bases: 3. Per the germline V gene, CDR1 is SGHRS and CDR2 is YFSETQ. The CDR3 loop spans 16 amino acids.